What follows are 8 T cell receptor beta chains derived from one specimen sequenced in a study of T-cell memory formation after mild COVID-19. TCRdb re-derived calls from the 5' RACE reads in MiXCR, one entry per CDR3 protein. This sample carries hundreds of thousands of distinct CDR3 sequences, over 20% of them seen once, and the ten largest clones take around an eighth. The source material was PBMCs or a T cell subset sorted from them (not recorded which). These receptors were collected from an adult woman who had mild COVID-19 (a few samples of this study predate the infection). Cell type and time point are not known.

The chain couples TRBV30 to TRBJ1-2; no definite D call. Trimming removed 4 bases at V and 6 bases at J, with 9 bases between. The V gene's germline CDR1 is GTSNPN and CDR2 SVGIG (reference sequence). This CDR3 is 11 amino acids long. The CDR3, as DNA: TGTGCCTGGACTGTAGGCCATGGCTACACCTTC. This gives the protein CAWTVGHGYTF. Using reference TRBV30 and TRBJ1-2 for the parts outside the CDR3, the full variable domain is SQTIHQWPATLVQPVGSPLSLECTVEGTSNPNLYWYRQAAGRGLQLLFYSVGIGQISSEVPQNLSASRPQDRQFILSSKKLLLSDSGFYLCAWTVGHGYTFGSGTRLTVV.

The chain recombines TRBV18 with TRBJ1-4; D is ambiguous. CDR3 size: 16 residues. CDR1 is KGHSH, CDR2 LQKENI, per germline. The V end was cut by 3 bases, the J end by 0 bases, with 11 bases between. CDR3 coding DNA: TGTGCCAGCTCACCGCCGACGGGTGCAACTAATGAAAAACTGTTTTTT. This codes for CASSPPTGATNEKLFF. The whole variable domain, remainder taken from reference TRBV18 and TRBJ1-4, is NAGVMQNPRHLVRRRGQEARLRCSPMKGHSHVYWYRQLPEEGLKFMVYLQKENIIDESGMPKERFSAEFPKEGPSILRIQQVVRGDSAAYFCASSPPTGATNEKLFFGSGTQLSVL.

This clonotype has only a few counts. This chain links TRBV24-1 with TRBJ2-2; 7 bases match TRBD1. Germline V gives CDR1 KGHDR, CDR2 SFDVKD. The length of the CDR3 is 16 residues. After removal of 6 bases from V and 0 bases from J, the junction contained 6 bases not matched to a gene. The CDR3 here is CATSSGGATNTGELFF. CDR3 in DNA: TGTGCCACCAGTTCAGGGGGAGCCACGAACACCGGGGAGCTGTTTTTT.

V usage is TRBV19 and J usage is TRBJ2-7; D not resolved. The CDR3 is made up of 15 amino acids. The germline gives CDR1 LNHDA, CDR2 SQIVND (reference sequence). The ends were cut back, 8 bases at V and 0 bases at J, with 17 bases in the middle. CDR3 DNA: TGTGCCAGTTCCCCGTGGGCAGCCCTCTCCTACGAGCAGTACTTC. Translated: CASSPWAALSYEQYF.

This clonotype was observed a handful of times. V usage is TRBV29-1 and J usage is TRBJ1-1; D is uncertain. Germline loops: CDR1 SQVTM, CDR2 ANQGSEA. This CDR3 region has 14 residues. The germline V and J ends were trimmed by 8 bases and 1 base, with 17 bases remaining between them. The CDR3 loop is CSLARMGPNTEAFF. In DNA form, the CDR3 reads TGCAGCCTTGCTCGTATGGGTCCGAACACTGAAGCTTTCTTT.

The chain carries TRBV29-1 and TRBJ1-1, with TRBD1 matching 7 bases. The germline V gene encodes CDR1 SQVTM and CDR2 ANQGSEA. V lost 4 bases, J lost 8 bases, and 4 bases stayed unmatched. The CDR3 has 11 amino acids. The CDR3 reads CSVATGKEAFF. The CDR3 DNA follows: TGCAGCGTTGCGACAGGGAAGGAAGCTTTCTTT.

The gene calls are TRBV18 and TRBJ2-1, with TRBD2 identical over 14 bases. V was clipped by 1 base and J by 6 bases; unmatched bases: 5. CDR1 and CDR2 (germline): KGHSH, LQKENI. CDR3 length equals 17 residues. CDR3 coding DNA: TGTGCCAGCTCACCACTTTGGACTAGCGGGAGGTTCAATGAGCAGTTCTTC. Its protein product is CASSPLWTSGRFNEQFF.

This clonotype was seen a handful of times. The chain employs TRBV7-2 and TRBJ2-1, with D unclear. V was clipped by 1 base and J by 7 bases, with 11 bases between them. CDR3 length equals 14 residues. The germline gives CDR1 SGHTA, CDR2 FQGNSA. The CDR3 nucleotides read TGTGCCAGCAGCTTAGGAGTACGCAGAAATGAGCAGTTCTTC. It codes for CASSLGVRRNEQFF.